A single sample gave rise to the 18 T cell receptor beta chains below, sequenced in a study of T cells in narcolepsy (dated by TCRdb to 2017 to 2018). The library came from the immunoSEQ multiplex PCR assay. TCRdb retrieved this table from immuneACCESS and kept in-frame rearrangements only. Not all clones are present; in checked studies, unresolved V genes account for under half, and no reason is known for the remainder. This sample is represented by about 35,000 clones; approximately 80% of them were singletons. The biggest ten clones account for 0.85% to 1.2% of the sample. The sequencing input was memory (CD45RA-) CD4+ T cells from blood. Taken with the paper, the label for cell subset or site translates to: memory T cells sorted ex vivo from peripheral blood. These TCRs come from a human donor in good health.

The chain carries TRBV5-6 and TRBJ2-7, with D unresolved. Germline V gene lookup returns CDR1 SGHDT and CDR2 YYEEEE. The CDR3 totals 12 residues. The V and J ends lost 2 bases and 3 bases respectively, with 6 bases between them. The CDR3 DNA reads TGTGCCAGCAGCTTTGGCAACTACGAGCAGTACTTC. Amino acids: CASSFGNYEQYF.

The V call is TRBV28, the J call TRBJ2-5; 8 nucleotides agree with TRBD2. The CDR3 sequence is 12 residues long. Trimming at V came to 2 bases and at J to 11 bases, leaving 4 bases not matched to a gene. Germline lookup yields CDR1 MDHEN and CDR2 SYDVKM. This CDR3 is CASSLAGGEQYF. CDR3 nucleotides: TGTGCCAGCAGTTTAGCGGGAGGTGAGCAGTACTTC.

V gene TRBV6-5 combines with J gene TRBJ1-3, with D tentatively TRBD1 (5 bases). CDR1 is MNHEY, CDR2 SVGAGI, per germline. The CDR3 is 12 amino acids. Trimming took 6 bases from V and 3 from J, leaving 6 bases between them. CDR3 sequence reads: CASRGDGNTIYF. CDR3 bases: TGTGCCAGCAGGGGGGATGGAAACACCATATATTTT.

Remarks on this clone: Because the CDR3's place on the DNA is in doubt, the DNA is left out and the CDR3 is given as listed by TCRdb. This chain uses TRBV21-1 with TRBJ1-1. TRBV21-1 constitutes a pseudogene. The CDR3 length is 16 residues, termini included. The CDR3 reads CASSKVGVGSNTEAFF.

The rearrangement joins TRBV7-9 to TRBJ2-1, with D possibly TRBD1 on 6 matching bases. The CDR3 is made up of 15 amino acids. CDR1 and CDR2 (germline): SEHNR, FQNEAQ (reference sequence). Trimming cost V 5 bases and J 9 bases, with 20 bases left between them. Here the CDR3 reads CASSPLSWGLSEQFF. The CDR3 coding sequence is TGTGCCAGCAGCCCCCTCTCCTGGGGGCTTAGTGAGCAGTTCTTC.

V gene TRBV27 combines with J gene TRBJ2-1; unclear D gene. CDR1 and CDR2 from the germline V gene are MNHEY and SMNVEV (reference sequence). Trimming cost V 6 bases and J 5 bases, with 14 bases left between them. The CDR3 contains 14 residues. The CDR3 sequence is CASSNWATNNEQFF. CDR3 nucleotide sequence: TGTGCCAGCAGCAATTGGGCCACTAACAATGAGCAGTTCTTC.

V and J are TRBV7-6 and TRBJ2-5; 7 nucleotides agree with TRBD1. The tail of the sequence fits TRBJ2-7 better, so the J call may be wrong. The CDR3 extends over 13 amino acids. Germline CDR1 SGHVS, CDR2 FNYEAQ. CDR3 coding DNA: TGTGCCAGCAGCTCACAGGGGACGAGCGAGCAGTACTTC. Protein product: CASSSQGTSEQYF.

The V call is TRBV7-9, the J call TRBJ2-5; D might be TRBD1 (5 bases). Trimming pared 3 bases from V and 5 bases from J, leaving 13 bases between. This CDR3 has 14 residues. In germline, CDR1 is SEHNR, CDR2 FQNEAQ (reference sequence). DNA of the CDR3: TGTGCCAGCAGCTTTTTTGGGGCCTGGGAGACCCAGTACTTC. As protein: CASSFFGAWETQYF.

This sequence joins TRBV2 and TRBJ2-5, with D perhaps matching TRBD2 (5 bases). The V gene's germline CDR1 is SNHLY and CDR2 FYNNEI. Trimming took 7 bases from V and 5 from J, leaving 14 bases between them. The CDR3 is 13 residues long. The CDR3 region has the DNA TGTGCCAGCAAATGGGAGACCGGGGAGACCCAGTACTTC. Translating gives CASKWETGETQYF.

CDR3 sequence: CASSELGHSRYNEQFF. Written as DNA, the CDR3 is TGTGCCAGCAGTGAATTAGGCCACTCCCGGTACAATGAGCAGTTCTTC. The chain recombines TRBV25-1 with TRBJ2-1; D is uncertain. Germline CDR1 MGHDK, CDR2 SYGVNS. Trimming took off 1 base at V and 4 bases at J, with 14 bases between the two ends. There are 16 residues in the CDR3.

The gene calls are TRBV2 and TRBJ1-1; TRBD1 aligns across 9 bases. The CDR3 is made up of 15 amino acids. In germline, CDR1 is SNHLY, CDR2 FYNNEI. The ends lost 6 bases at V and 5 bases at J; junction bases unmatched: 10. The CDR3 DNA reads as TGTGCCAGCAGCCTGGAGGGACAGGGATTGACTGAAGCTTTCTTT. Its translation: CASSLEGQGLTEAFF. Together with reference TRBV2 and TRBJ1-1, the CDR3 gives the full variable domain: EPEVTQTPSHQVTQMGQEVILRCVPISNHLYFYWYRQILGQKVEFLVSFYNNEISEKSEIFDDQFSVERPDGSNFTLKIRSTKLEDSAMYFCASSLEGQGLTEAFFGQGTRLTVV.

The chain carries TRBV5-1 and TRBJ1-5; TRBD1 is a possible D gene (5 bases). The CDR3 runs to 15 residues. Germline CDR1 SGHRS, CDR2 YFSETQ. The V gene lost 0 bases and the J gene lost 7 bases, with 14 bases spanning the gap. The CDR3 coding sequence is TGCGCCAGCAGCTTGGATCCGGGGCAACACCAGCCCCAGCATTTT. Encoded protein: CASSLDPGQHQPQHF. The whole variable domain, remainder taken from reference TRBV5-1 and TRBJ1-5, is KAGVTQTPRYLIKTRGQQVTLSCSPISGHRSVSWYQQTPGQGLQFLFEYFSETQRNKGNFPGRFSGRQFSNSRSEMNVSTLELGDSALYLCASSLDPGQHQPQHFGDGTRLSIL.

The chain combines TRBV29-1 with TRBJ2-3; D unclear. CDR3 size: 12 residues. V was clipped by 1 base and J by 2 bases, with 4 bases between them. In germline, CDR1 is SQVTM, CDR2 ANQGSEA. CDR3 DNA: TGCAGCGTTGAAGTTGACACAGATACGCAGTATTTT. Amino acid sequence: CSVEVDTDTQYF.

The CDR3 DNA reads TGTGCCAGCAGTCAGACAGGGTCCGTCGGCTACACCTTC. The encoded protein is CASSQTGSVGYTF. The rearrangement joins TRBV7-2 to TRBJ1-2; the match to TRBD1 covers 7 bases. CDR1 and CDR2 (germline): SGHTA, FQGNSA. V was pared by 6 bases and J by 8 bases, with 9 bases of the junction left unmatched. The CDR3 has 13 residues.

This clone came up a few times. The chain recombines TRBV5-1 with TRBJ2-1; no clear D. The V gene lost 1 base and the J gene lost 8 bases, with 4 bases spanning the gap. Germline V gene data show CDR1 as SGHRS and CDR2 as YFSETQ. CDR3 size: 11 residues. The CDR3 DNA follows: TGCGCCAGCAGCTTGATCGATGAGCAGTTCTTC. This codes for CASSLIDEQFF.

This clone was found once. The CDR3: CASSASGSQQFF. CDR3 coding DNA: TGTGCCAGCAGTGCTAGCGGGAGTCAGCAGTTCTTC. V is TRBV28 and J is TRBJ2-1, with 10 positions matching TRBD2. This CDR3 is built from 12 residues. Germline assignment: CDR1 MDHEN and CDR2 SYDVKM. V trimming: 5 bases; J trimming: 11 bases; junction bases outside the gene matches: 3.

The rearrangement joins TRBV7-9 to TRBJ2-5; 11 nucleotides align to TRBD1. The V and J ends lost 0 bases and 2 bases, in that order; junction bases with no gene match: 2. The CDR3 is 16 residues long. Germline V lookup: CDR1 SEHNR, CDR2 FQNEAQ (reference sequence). CDR3 nucleotides: TGTGCCAGCAGCTTAGCCCGGGACAGGGGGCAAGAGACCCAGTACTTC. Its protein is CASSLARDRGQETQYF.

This sequence joins TRBV9 and TRBJ2-3, with unresolved D. CDR3 size: 11 residues. Germline-derived CDR1 and CDR2 are SGDLS and YYNGEE. V was clipped by 3 bases and J by 9 bases, with 8 bases between them. DNA for the CDR3: TGTGCCAGCAGCGCCGCGGCCACGCAGTATTTT. The encoded protein is CASSAAATQYF.